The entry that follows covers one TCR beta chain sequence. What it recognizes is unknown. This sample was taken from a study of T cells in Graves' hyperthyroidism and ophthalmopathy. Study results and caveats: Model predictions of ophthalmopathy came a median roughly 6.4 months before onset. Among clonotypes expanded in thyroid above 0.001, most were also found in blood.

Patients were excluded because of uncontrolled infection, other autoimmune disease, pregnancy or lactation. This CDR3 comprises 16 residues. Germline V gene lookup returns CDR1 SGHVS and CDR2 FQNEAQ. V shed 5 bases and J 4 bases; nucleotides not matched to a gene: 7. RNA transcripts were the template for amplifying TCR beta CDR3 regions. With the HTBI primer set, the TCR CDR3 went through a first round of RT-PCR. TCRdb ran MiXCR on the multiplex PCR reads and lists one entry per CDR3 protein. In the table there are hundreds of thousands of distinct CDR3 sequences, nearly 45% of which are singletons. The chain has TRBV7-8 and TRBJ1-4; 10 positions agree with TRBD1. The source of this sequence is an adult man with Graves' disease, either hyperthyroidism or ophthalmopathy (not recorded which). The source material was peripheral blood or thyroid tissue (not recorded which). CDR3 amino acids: CASSGDRGDLNEKLFF. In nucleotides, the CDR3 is TGTGCCAGCAGCGGGGACAGGGGCGACCTTAATGAAAAACTGTTTTTT. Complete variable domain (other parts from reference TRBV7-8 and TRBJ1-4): GAGVSQSPRYKVAKRGQDVALRCDPISGHVSLFWYQQALGQGPEFLTYFQNEAQLDKSGLPSDRFFAERPEGSVSTLKIQRTQQEDSAVYLCASSGDRGDLNEKLFFGSGTQLSVL.